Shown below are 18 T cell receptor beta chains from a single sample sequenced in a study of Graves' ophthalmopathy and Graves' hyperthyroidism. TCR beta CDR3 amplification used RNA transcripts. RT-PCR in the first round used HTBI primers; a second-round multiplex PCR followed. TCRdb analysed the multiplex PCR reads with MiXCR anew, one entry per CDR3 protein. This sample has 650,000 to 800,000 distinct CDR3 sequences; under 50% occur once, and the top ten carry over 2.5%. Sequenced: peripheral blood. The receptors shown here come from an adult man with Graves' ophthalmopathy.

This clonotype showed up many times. The CDR3 region is CASSPTEIETQYF. The CDR3 DNA sequence: TGTGCCAGCAGTCCGACAGAGATTGAGACCCAGTACTTC. The chain has TRBV11-1 and TRBJ2-5; D may be TRBD1 (5 bases). V lost 6 bases, J lost 5 bases, and 13 bases lay in between. The CDR3 loop spans 13 amino acids. Germline CDR1 reads SGHAT; CDR2 reads FQDESV (reference sequence).

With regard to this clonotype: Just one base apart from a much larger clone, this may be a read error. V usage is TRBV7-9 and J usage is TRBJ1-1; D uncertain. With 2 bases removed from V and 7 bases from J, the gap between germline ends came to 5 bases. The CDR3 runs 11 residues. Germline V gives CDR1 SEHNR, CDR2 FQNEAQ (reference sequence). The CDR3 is CASSLSVEAFF. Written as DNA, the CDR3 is TGTGCCAGCAGCTTATCTGTTGAAGCTTTCTTT.

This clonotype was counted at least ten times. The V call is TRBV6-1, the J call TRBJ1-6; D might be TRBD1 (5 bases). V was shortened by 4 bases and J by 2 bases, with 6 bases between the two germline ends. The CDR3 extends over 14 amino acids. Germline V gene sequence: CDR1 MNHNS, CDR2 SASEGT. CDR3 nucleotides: TGTGCCAGCAGTGCGGGGCCCTATAATTCACCCCTCCACTTT. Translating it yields CASSAGPYNSPLHF.

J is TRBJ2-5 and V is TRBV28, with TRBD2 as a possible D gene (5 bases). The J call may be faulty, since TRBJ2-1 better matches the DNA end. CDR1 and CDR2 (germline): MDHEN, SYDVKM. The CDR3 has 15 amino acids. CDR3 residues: CASSPGVVMAGEQFF. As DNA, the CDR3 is TGTGCCAGCAGTCCCGGGGTCGTCATGGCGGGTGAGCAGTTCTTC.

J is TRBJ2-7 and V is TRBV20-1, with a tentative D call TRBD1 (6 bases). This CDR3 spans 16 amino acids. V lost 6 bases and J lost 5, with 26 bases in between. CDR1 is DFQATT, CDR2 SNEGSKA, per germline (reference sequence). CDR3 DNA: TGCAGTGCCCTCACGCTGGAGGTAATAGGGGGTAACGAGCAGTACTTC. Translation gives CSALTLEVIGGNEQYF.

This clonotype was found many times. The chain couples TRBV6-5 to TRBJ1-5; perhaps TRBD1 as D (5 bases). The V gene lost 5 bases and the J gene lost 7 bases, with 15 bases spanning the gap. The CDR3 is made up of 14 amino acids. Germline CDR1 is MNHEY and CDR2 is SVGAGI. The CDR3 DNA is TGTGCCAGCAGTCCACGGCAGGGTCGGCAGCCCCAGCATTTT. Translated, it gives CASSPRQGRQPQHF.

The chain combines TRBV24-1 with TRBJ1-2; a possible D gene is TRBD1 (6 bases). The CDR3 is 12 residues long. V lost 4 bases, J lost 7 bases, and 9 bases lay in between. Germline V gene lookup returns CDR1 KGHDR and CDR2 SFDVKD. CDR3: CATSDRGVGYTF. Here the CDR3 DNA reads TGTGCCACCAGTGACAGGGGTGTTGGCTACACCTTC.

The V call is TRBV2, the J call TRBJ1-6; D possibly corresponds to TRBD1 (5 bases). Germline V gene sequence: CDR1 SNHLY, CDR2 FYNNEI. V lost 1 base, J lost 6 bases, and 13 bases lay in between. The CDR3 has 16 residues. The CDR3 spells CASSEEGSASNSPLHF. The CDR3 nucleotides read TGTGCCAGCAGTGAAGAGGGGAGCGCCAGTAATTCACCCCTCCACTTT.

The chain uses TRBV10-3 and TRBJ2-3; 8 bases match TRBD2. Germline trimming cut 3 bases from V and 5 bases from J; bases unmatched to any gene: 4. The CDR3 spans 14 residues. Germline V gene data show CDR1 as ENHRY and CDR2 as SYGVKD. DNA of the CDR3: TGTGCCATCAGTGAAGGCCTAGCGGGAGATACGCAGTATTTT. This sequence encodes CAISEGLAGDTQYF.

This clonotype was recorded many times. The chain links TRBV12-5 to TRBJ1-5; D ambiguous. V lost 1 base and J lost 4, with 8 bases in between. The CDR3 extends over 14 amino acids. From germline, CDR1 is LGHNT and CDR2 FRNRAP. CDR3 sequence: CASGLGAVNQPQHF. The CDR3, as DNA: TGTGCTAGTGGTTTGGGGGCAGTAAATCAGCCCCAGCATTTT.

The CDR3 here is CASSPGTGSSNQPQHF. The CDR3 DNA is TGTGCCAGCAGTCCCGGGACAGGGTCTAGCAATCAGCCCCAGCATTTT. The chain links TRBV7-2 to TRBJ1-5; 9 bases agree with TRBD1. From germline, CDR1 is SGHTA and CDR2 FQGNSA. Trimming at V came to 6 bases and at J to 0 bases, leaving 6 bases not matched to a gene. The CDR3 is 16 residues long. The full variable domain, its missing parts supplied by reference TRBV7-2 and TRBJ1-5, is GAGVSQSPSNKVTEKGKDVELRCDPISGHTALYWYRQSLGQGLEFLIYFQGNSAPDKSGLPSDRFSAERTGGSVSTLTIQRTQQEDSAVYLCASSPGTGSSNQPQHFGDGTRLSIL.

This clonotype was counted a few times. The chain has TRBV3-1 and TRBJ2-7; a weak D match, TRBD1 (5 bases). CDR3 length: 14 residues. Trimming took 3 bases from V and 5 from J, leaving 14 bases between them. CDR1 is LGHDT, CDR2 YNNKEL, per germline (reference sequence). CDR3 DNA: TGTGCCAGCAGCCAGGCGCAGGGAAGAAACGAGCAGTACTTC. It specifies CASSQAQGRNEQYF.

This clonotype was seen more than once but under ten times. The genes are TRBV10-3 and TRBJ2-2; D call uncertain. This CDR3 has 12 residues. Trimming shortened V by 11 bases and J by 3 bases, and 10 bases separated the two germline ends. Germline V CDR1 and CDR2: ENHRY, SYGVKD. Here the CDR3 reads CAVKPYTGELFF. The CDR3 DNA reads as TGTGCCGTAAAACCCTACACCGGGGAGCTGTTTTTT.

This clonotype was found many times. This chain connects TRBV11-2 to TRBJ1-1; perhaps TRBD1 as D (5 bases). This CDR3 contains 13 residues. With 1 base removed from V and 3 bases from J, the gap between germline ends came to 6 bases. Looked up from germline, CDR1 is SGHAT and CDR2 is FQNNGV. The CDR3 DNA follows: TGTGCCAGCAGCTTAGCAGGGTACACTGAAGCTTTCTTT. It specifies CASSLAGYTEAFF. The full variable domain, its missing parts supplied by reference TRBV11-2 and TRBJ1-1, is EAGVAQSPRYKIIEKRQSVAFWCNPISGHATLYWYQQILGQGPKLLIQFQNNGVVDDSQLPKDRFSAERLKGVDSTLKIQPAKLEDSAVYLCASSLAGYTEAFFGQGTRLTVV.

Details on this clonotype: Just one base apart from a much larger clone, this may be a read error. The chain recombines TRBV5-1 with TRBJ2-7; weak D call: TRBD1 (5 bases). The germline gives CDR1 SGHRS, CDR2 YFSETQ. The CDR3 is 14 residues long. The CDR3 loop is CTSSLAQAVGEQYF. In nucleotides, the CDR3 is TGCACCAGCAGCTTGGCACAGGCGGTCGGCGAGCAGTACTTC.

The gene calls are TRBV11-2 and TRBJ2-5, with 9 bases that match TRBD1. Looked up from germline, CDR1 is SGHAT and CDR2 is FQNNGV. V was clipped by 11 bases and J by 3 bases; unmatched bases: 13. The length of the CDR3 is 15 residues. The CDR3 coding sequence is TGTGCCTGGAGGGGAAAAGGGACAGGGAAAGAGACCCAGTACTTC. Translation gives CAWRGKGTGKETQYF.

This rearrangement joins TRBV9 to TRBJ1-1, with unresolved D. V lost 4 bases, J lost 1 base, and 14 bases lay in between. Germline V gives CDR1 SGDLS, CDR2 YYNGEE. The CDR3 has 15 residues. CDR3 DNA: TGTGCCAGCAGCTCACGGGCGCAAGGGAACACTGAAGCTTTCTTT. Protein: CASSSRAQGNTEAFF.

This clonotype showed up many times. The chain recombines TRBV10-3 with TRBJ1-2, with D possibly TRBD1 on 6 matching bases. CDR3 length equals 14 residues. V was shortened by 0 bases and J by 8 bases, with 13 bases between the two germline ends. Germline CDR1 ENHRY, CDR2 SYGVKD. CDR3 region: CAISESPGAHGYTF. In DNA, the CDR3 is TGTGCCATCAGTGAGTCCCCGGGGGCGCACGGCTACACCTTC.